This note documents a single T cell receptor beta chain sequence. Its antigen is undetermined. This record belongs to a study of vaccination effects on CD4 cells after COVID-19. Antigen-specific CD4+ T cells were first expanded with viral peptide pools by the ViraFEST assay and only then sequenced. Cells that had been cultured for approximately eleven days were the source of isolated CD4+ T cells. This CDR3 is built from 16 residues. CDR1 SGDLS and CDR2 YYNGEE come from the germline V gene. V dropped 3 bases and J dropped 0 bases, with 10 bases sitting between them. Sequencing was performed with immunoSEQ multiplex PCR; in TCRdb, only in-frame clones are kept and a portion is missing. The repertoire consists of over 55,000 clones, with roughly 79% occurring once and the leading ten covering 2.5%.

The receptor comes from a human donor who received a COVID-19 vaccine. This sequence joins TRBV9 and TRBJ2-6, with D perhaps given as TRBD1 or TRBD2 (5 bases each). The input for sequencing was CD4+ T cells from PBMCs cultured with HCoV-229E spike peptides, taken before COVID-19 vaccination. The CDR3: CASSGTRGSGANVLTF. The DNA of the CDR3 is TGTGCCAGCAGCGGGACGAGGGGCTCTGGGGCCAACGTCCTGACTTTC.